The text below deals with one T cell receptor beta chain. The V and J ends lost 6 bases and 3 bases respectively, with 21 bases between them. Germline V gene data show CDR1 as MNHNY and CDR2 as SVGAGI (reference sequence). CDR3 length: 16 amino acids. This sample is part of a study of blood T cell repertoires in COVID-19. Study details: Spain, Italy and the United States supplied samples that represented acute and convalescent COVID-19.

In the study's own analysis: The assay estimated nucleated cells by amplifying reference gene primers. Only in-frame clones appear in the TCRdb table, and some are missing; sequencing was by immunoSEQ multiplex PCR. From that table come the V and J calls and clone size; the DNA was used to work out D and trimming. This table has 35,000 to 45,000 clones, less than 90% appearing once. Sequences were obtained from peripheral blood. V is TRBV6-6 and J is TRBJ2-7; weak D call: TRBD1 (6 bases). The receptor's source is a man in his sixties or seventies with acute or convalescent COVID-19. The CDR3 protein is CASSPRADSLDYEQYF. In DNA form, the CDR3 reads TGTGCCAGCAGCCCGAGGGCGGACAGCCTCGACTACGAGCAGTACTTC.